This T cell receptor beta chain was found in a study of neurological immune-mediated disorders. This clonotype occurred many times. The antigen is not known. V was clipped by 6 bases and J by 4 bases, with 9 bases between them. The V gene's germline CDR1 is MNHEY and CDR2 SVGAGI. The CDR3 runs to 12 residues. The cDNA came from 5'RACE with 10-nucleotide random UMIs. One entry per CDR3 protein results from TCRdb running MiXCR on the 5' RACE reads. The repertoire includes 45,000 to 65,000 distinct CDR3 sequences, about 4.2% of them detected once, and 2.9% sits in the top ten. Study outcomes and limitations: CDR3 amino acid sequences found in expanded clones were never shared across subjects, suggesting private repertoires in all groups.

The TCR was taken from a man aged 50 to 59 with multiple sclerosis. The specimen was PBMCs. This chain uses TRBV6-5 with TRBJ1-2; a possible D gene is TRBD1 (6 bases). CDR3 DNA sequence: TGTGCCAGCAGCAGACAGGCCTATGGCTACACCTTC. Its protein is CASSRQAYGYTF.